These 24 T cell receptor beta chains share one sample of origin, sequenced in a study of blood T cell repertoires in COVID-19. Repertoires were generated with immunoSEQ multiplex PCR, while TCRdb's copy carries only in-frame clones and drops some. This table holds 70,000 or so clones, 70% to 80% found once. Sequenced input: peripheral blood. These receptors all come from a human donor in a cohort sampled during active COVID-19.

The rearrangement joins TRBV24-1 to TRBJ2-3; 14 bases map to TRBD2. The CDR3 is 18 residues long. Germline CDR1 is KGHDR and CDR2 is SFDVKD. Losses at the gene ends were 3 bases for V and 4 bases for J; bases not matched to a gene: 8. CDR3 in amino acids: CATSDPFRTSGRPDTQYF. The CDR3 bases are TGTGCCACCAGTGATCCCTTTCGGACTAGCGGGAGGCCAGATACGCAGTATTTT.

The chain uses TRBV2 and TRBJ1-2; D might be TRBD1 (5 bases). The germline V gene encodes CDR1 SNHLY and CDR2 FYNNEI. V shed 4 bases and J shed 4 bases, with 7 bases lying between them. CDR3 length equals 12 residues. In DNA, the CDR3 is TGTGCCAGCAGTGGCGACAGCTATGGCTACACCTTC. Amino acid sequence: CASSGDSYGYTF.

This clone came up a few times. The genes are TRBV19 and TRBJ1-1; D remains ambiguous. V shed 11 bases and J shed 3 bases, with 13 bases lying between them. The CDR3 consists of 12 residues. Germline lookup yields CDR1 LNHDA and CDR2 SQIVND (reference sequence). The DNA of the CDR3 is TGTGCCGTCAGAGACACGCACACTGAAGCTTTCTTT. It codes for CAVRDTHTEAFF.

The CDR3 is CASSLSTGAGGSDEQFF. CDR3 sequence (DNA): TGTGCCAGCAGCTTATCGACTGGGGCGGGAGGGAGTGATGAGCAGTTCTTC. This chain uses TRBV7-2 with TRBJ2-1; 9 positions match TRBD2. The CDR3 is 17 residues long. In germline, CDR1 is SGHTA, CDR2 FQGNSA. Unmatched junction bases numbered 13, after V lost 2 bases and J lost 8 bases.

The chain combines TRBV28 with TRBJ1-5, with TRBD1 identical over 12 bases. Germline V gene lookup returns CDR1 MDHEN and CDR2 SYDVKM. This CDR3 spans 15 amino acids. With V trimmed by 7 bases and J by 6 bases, 7 bases remained unmatched. The DNA for the CDR3 is TGTGCCAGCAATGCCCGGGACAGGGGGCTTCAGCCCCAGCATTTT. Its translation: CASNARDRGLQPQHF.

The chain joins TRBV6-5 to TRBJ1-5; 8 bases fit TRBD1. The trim removed 6 bases at V and 2 bases at J, leaving 6 bases unmatched. Germline V lookup: CDR1 MNHEY, CDR2 SVGAGI. The length of the CDR3 is 15 residues. CDR3 amino acids: CASSADRGGNQPQHF. CDR3 sequence (DNA): TGTGCCAGCAGCGCAGACAGGGGAGGCAATCAGCCCCAGCATTTT.

The chain has TRBV6-1 and TRBJ1-1; 10 bases match TRBD1. Trimming at V came to 3 bases and at J to 4 bases, leaving 2 bases not matched to a gene. Germline assignment: CDR1 MNHNS and CDR2 SASEGT. The CDR3 loop spans 14 amino acids. The CDR3, as DNA: TGTGCCAGCAGTGAGGGACAGGGGACCACTGAAGCTTTCTTT. Translation gives CASSEGQGTTEAFF.

V and J are TRBV19 and TRBJ2-7; D remains ambiguous. This CDR3 has 16 amino acids. The germline V gene has CDR1 LNHDA and CDR2 SQIVND (reference sequence). V shed 0 bases and J shed 1 base, with 13 bases lying between them. DNA of the CDR3: TGTGCCAGTAGTATAGAAGCGTTTACTCCTTCCTACGAGCAGTACTTC. Its translation is CASSIEAFTPSYEQYF.

The chain has TRBV6-2 or TRBV6-3 and TRBJ2-5; TRBD2 agrees at 11 bases. In germline, CDR1 is MNHEY, CDR2 SVGEGT. The trim removed 4 bases at V and 0 bases at J, leaving 4 bases unmatched. The CDR3 is made up of 16 amino acids. The CDR3 nucleotides are TGTGCCAGCAGTTCCCCGGGACTAGCGGACCAAGAGACCCAGTACTTC. It is translated as CASSSPGLADQETQYF.

This clone came up a few times. The chain couples TRBV16 to TRBJ1-3; D remains unclear. Germline lookup yields CDR1 KGHSY and CDR2 FQNENV. The CDR3 is 15 residues long. Between the trimmed V and J ends, which lost 5 bases and 8 bases, there was a span of 19 bases. The DNA for the CDR3 is TGTGCCAGCAGCACTACTCGAGGTGGGTTAGACACCATATATTTT. Translating gives CASSTTRGGLDTIYF.

The chain combines TRBV6-5 with TRBJ1-5, with D possibly TRBD1 on 5 matching bases. Trimming pared 0 bases from V and 9 bases from J, leaving 12 bases between. CDR3 size: 14 residues. CDR1 MNHEY and CDR2 SVGAGI come from the germline V gene. The CDR3 sequence: CASSYSRDSGPQHF. CDR3 sequence (DNA): TGTGCCAGCAGTTACTCACGGGACTCGGGGCCCCAGCATTTT.

This sequence joins TRBV10-3 and TRBJ1-6, with TRBD1 matching over 11 bases. Germline V gene data show CDR1 as ENHRY and CDR2 as SYGVKD. This CDR3 spans 16 amino acids. V shed 3 bases and J 8 bases; nucleotides not matched to a gene: 6. The CDR3 here is CAISDSDRGLDSPLHF. The CDR3 DNA follows: TGTGCCATCAGTGATTCGGACAGGGGGCTGGATTCACCCCTCCACTTT.

The chain couples TRBV7-8 to TRBJ2-7, with D tentatively TRBD1 (7 bases). V was pared by 2 bases and J by 0 bases, with 11 bases between. Germline V gives CDR1 SGHVS, CDR2 FQNEAQ. The CDR3 has 15 residues. CDR3 coding DNA: TGTGCCAGCAGCTTACCAGGGGGGCACTCCTACGAGCAGTACTTC. This gives the protein CASSLPGGHSYEQYF.

The V and J genes are TRBV10-3 and TRBJ1-6, with unresolved D. The CDR3 is 13 amino acids. V was trimmed by 0 bases and J by 8 bases, leaving 5 bases between them. Germline V CDR1 and CDR2: ENHRY, SYGVKD. The CDR3 sequence: CAISESPDSPLHF. The CDR3 region has the DNA TGTGCCATCAGTGAGTCGCCGGATTCACCCCTCCACTTT.

This sequence joins TRBV7-2 and TRBJ1-4, with D unresolved. V shed 5 bases and J shed 8 bases, with 21 bases lying between them. The CDR3 consists of 16 residues. Germline V gene data show CDR1 as SGHTA and CDR2 as FQGNSA. CDR3 nucleotide sequence: TGTGCCAGCAGCCGCGGGTCCCCAGCAATGTACGAAAAACTGTTTTTT. Encoded protein: CASSRGSPAMYEKLFF.

CDR3 sequence reads: CATSRDQGVTEAFF. The DNA of the CDR3 is TGTGCCACCAGCAGAGATCAGGGGGTTACTGAAGCTTTCTTT. The chain links TRBV15 to TRBJ1-1, with 7 bases identical to TRBD1. The CDR3 has 14 residues. Germline assignment: CDR1 LNHNV and CDR2 YYDKDF (reference sequence). After removal of 0 bases from V and 5 bases from J, the junction contained 3 bases not matched to a gene.

The rearrangement links TRBV2 to TRBJ1-4; D possibly corresponds to TRBD1 (6 bases). Per germline, CDR1 SNHLY and CDR2 FYNNEI. V was pared by 7 bases and J by 5 bases, with 14 bases between. The CDR3 length is 14 residues. The CDR3 is CASNWGGENEKLFF. CDR3 sequence (DNA): TGTGCCAGCAACTGGGGGGGCGAAAATGAAAAACTGTTTTTT.

This rearrangement joins TRBV7-8 to TRBJ2-1; D is perhaps TRBD2 (6 bases). The CDR3 extends over 17 amino acids. Germline CDR1 SGHVS, CDR2 FQNEAQ. The V and J ends lost 4 bases and 2 bases respectively, with 18 bases between them. Here the CDR3 reads CASSSTLADGAYNEQFF. DNA of the CDR3: TGTGCCAGCAGCTCCACTTTAGCGGACGGGGCCTACAATGAGCAGTTCTTC.

V and J are TRBV28 and TRBJ2-3; 8 nucleotides match TRBD2. Per the germline V gene, CDR1 is MDHEN and CDR2 is SYDVKM. Unmatched junction bases numbered 7, after V lost 4 bases and J lost 4 bases. The CDR3 covers 15 residues. This CDR3 reads CASSSLAGISDTQYF. The CDR3 coding sequence is TGTGCCAGCAGTTCCCTAGCGGGCATTTCAGATACGCAGTATTTT.

This rearrangement joins TRBV6-1 to TRBJ2-2; 10 positions agree with TRBD1. J was trimmed by 4 bases and V by 2 bases; bases with no gene match: 7. The CDR3 runs 17 residues. Germline CDR1 MNHNS, CDR2 SASEGT. The CDR3 region has the DNA TGTGCCAGCAGTGAAAACCCGACAGGGGGCGCCACCGGGGAGCTGTTTTTT. The encoded protein is CASSENPTGGATGELFF.

The rearrangement joins TRBV5-4 to TRBJ2-7; TRBD1 matches 7 bases. Looked up from germline, CDR1 is SGHNT and CDR2 is YYREEE (reference sequence). The CDR3 contains 14 residues. V lost 4 bases and J lost 7; bases outside the gene matches: 11. The CDR3 reads CASSERTGAGEQYF. In DNA form, the CDR3 reads TGTGCCAGCAGCGAGCGAACAGGGGCCGGGGAGCAGTACTTC.

The table lists this clone with a few counts. This sequence joins TRBV19 and TRBJ1-6, with D possibly TRBD1 on 6 matching bases. From germline, CDR1 is LNHDA and CDR2 SQIVND (reference sequence). The CDR3 is 18 residues long. The V end was cut by 3 bases, the J end by 0 bases, with 15 bases between. In DNA, the CDR3 is TGTGCCAGTAGTATCGGCCAGGGGATCGGCTCCTATAATTCACCCCTCCACTTT. Protein: CASSIGQGIGSYNSPLHF.

The rearrangement joins TRBV7-2 to TRBJ1-5; weak D call: TRBD1 (5 bases). The CDR3 consists of 15 residues. Germline V gene data show CDR1 as SGHTA and CDR2 as FQGNSA. Deletions cut 5 bases from V and 3 bases from J, with 14 bases between. The CDR3 loop is CASSSGGGFNQPQHF. The CDR3 region has the DNA TGTGCCAGCAGCAGCGGGGGGGGTTTCAATCAGCCCCAGCATTTT.

The V call is TRBV12-3 or TRBV12-4, the J call TRBJ2-7; 7 bases map to TRBD2. With V trimmed by 6 bases and J by 2 bases, 4 bases remained unmatched. The CDR3 covers 13 residues. The CDR3 region has the DNA TGTGCCAGCAGCAGCGGGATTGCCTACGAGCAGTACTTC. Translated, it gives CASSSGIAYEQYF.